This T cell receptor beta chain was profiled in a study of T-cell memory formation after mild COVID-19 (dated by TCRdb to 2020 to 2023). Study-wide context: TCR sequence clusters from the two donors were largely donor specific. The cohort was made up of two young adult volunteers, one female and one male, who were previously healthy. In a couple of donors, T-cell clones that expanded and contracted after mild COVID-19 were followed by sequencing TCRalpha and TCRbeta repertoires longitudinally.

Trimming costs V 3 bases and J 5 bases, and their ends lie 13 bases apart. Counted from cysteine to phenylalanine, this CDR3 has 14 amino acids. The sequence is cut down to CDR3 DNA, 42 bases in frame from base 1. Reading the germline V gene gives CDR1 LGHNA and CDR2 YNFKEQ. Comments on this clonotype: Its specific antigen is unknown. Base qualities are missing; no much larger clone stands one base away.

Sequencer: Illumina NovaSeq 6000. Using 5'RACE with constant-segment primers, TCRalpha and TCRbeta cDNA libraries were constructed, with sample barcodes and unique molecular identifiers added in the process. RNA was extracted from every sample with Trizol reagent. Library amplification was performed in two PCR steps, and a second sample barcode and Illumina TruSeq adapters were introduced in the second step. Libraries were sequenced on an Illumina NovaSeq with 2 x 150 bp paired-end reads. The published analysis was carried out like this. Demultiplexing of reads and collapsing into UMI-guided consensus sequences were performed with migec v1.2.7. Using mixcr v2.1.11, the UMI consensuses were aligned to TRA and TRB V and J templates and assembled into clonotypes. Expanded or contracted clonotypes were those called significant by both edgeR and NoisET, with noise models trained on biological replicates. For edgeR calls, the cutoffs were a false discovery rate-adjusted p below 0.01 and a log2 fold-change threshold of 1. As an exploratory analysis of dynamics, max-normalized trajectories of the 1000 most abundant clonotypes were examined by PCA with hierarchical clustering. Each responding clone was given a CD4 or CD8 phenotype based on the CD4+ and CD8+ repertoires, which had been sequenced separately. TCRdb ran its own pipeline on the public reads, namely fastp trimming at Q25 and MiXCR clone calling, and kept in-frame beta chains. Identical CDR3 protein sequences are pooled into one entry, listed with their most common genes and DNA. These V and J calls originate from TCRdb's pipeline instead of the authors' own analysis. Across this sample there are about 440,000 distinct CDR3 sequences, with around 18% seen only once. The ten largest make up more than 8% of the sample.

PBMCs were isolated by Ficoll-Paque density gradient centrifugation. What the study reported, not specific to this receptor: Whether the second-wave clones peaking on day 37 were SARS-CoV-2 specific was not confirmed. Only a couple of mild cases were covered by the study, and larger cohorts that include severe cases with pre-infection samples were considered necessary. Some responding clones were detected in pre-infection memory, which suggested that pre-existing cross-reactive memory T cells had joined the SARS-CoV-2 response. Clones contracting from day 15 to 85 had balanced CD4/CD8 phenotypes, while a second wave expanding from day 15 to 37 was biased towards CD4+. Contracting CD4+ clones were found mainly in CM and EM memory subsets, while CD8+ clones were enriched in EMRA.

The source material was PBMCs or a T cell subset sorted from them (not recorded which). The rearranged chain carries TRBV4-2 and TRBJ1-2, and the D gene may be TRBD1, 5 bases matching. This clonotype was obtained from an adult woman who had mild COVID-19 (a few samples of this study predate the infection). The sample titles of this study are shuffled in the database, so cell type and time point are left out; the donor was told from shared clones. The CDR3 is CASSQEGLDYGYTF. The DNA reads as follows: TGTGCCAGCAGCCAGGAGGGACTGGATTATGGCTACACCTTC.